This record looks at one T cell receptor beta chain sequence and its context. Its antigen remains unknown. V gave up 3 bases and J gave up 7 bases, with 10 bases separating them. The CDR3 loop spans 11 amino acids. Per germline, CDR1 DFQATT and CDR2 SNEGSKA (reference sequence). The data were taken from a study of cytomegalovirus exposure and HLA in healthy donors. Study results and caveats: The authors listed 150 to 200 TCR beta chains as cytomegalovirus-associated.

Repertoires were generated with immunoSEQ multiplex PCR, while TCRdb's copy carries only in-frame clones and drops some. The table lists roughly 300,000 clones, 75% to 90% of them singletons. The J gene is TRBJ2-7, the V gene TRBV20-1; tentative D call: TRBD1 (5 bases). The sample comprised PBMCs. The TCR originated in a woman under 30 in good health and CMV-seronegative. CDR3 amino acids: CSASKGSEQYF. DNA for the CDR3: TGCAGTGCTAGCAAGGGGTCGGAGCAGTACTTC.